By share of the sample, the clone carrying this T cell receptor (beta chain) is medium-sized (0.01 to 0.1%). TCR beta CDR3 regions came from multiplex PCR with 32 forward V and 13 reverse J primers. TCRdb re-derived calls from the multiplex PCR reads in MiXCR, one entry per CDR3 protein. This table holds a few thousand distinct CDR3 sequences, around 20% found once. This sample is part of a study of immune heterogeneity within non-small cell lung tumors. Template came from bulk tumor genomic DNA, at roughly 600 ng per sample. Multiple biopsies spaced far apart were taken from each primary tumor during surgery. Enrolled patients presented with newly diagnosed, previously untreated non-small cell lung cancer and underwent curative surgery. The CDR3 is made up of 14 amino acids. Trimming stripped 6 bases from V and 2 bases from J, with 12 bases between. The germline V gene has CDR1 SNHLY and CDR2 FYNNEI.

Material: lung tumor tissue. V gene TRBV2 combines with J gene TRBJ2-3; tentatively, D is TRBD2 (6 bases). The source of this sequence is a man aged 35-49 years with non-small cell lung cancer. CDR3: CASRLGLNTDTQYF. The DNA of the CDR3 is TGTGCCAGCAGACTAGGACTAAACACAGATACGCAGTATTTT.